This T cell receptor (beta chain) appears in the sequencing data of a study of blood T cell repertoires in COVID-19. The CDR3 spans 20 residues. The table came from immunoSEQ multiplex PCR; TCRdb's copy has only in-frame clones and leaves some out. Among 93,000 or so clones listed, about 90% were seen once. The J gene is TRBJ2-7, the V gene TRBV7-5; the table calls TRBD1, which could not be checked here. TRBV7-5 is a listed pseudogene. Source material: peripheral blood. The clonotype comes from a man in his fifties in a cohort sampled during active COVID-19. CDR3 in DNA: TGTGTCAGAAGCAAACCGACCGGGGACAGGGGGCAGGTAGGGACCTACGAGCAGTACGTC. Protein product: CVRSKPTGDRGQVGTYEQYV.